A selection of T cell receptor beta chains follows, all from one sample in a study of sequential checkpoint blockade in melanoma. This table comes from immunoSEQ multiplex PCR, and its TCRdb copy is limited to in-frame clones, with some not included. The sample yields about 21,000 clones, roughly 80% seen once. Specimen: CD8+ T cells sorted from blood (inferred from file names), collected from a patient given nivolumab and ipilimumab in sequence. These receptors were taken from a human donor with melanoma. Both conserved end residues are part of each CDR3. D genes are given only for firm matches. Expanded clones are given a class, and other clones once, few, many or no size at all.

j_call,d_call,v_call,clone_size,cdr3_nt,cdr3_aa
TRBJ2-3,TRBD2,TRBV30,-,TGTGCCTGGGGTCCGGGGGGGGCCCATACGCAGTATTTT,CAWGPGGAHTQYF
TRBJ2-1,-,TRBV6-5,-,TGTGCCAGCAGCCAGGGGTTCACGGACAATGAGCAGTTCTTC,CASSQGFTDNEQFF
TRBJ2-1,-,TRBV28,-,TGTGCCAGCAGTTTGGAACAGCTATCCTACAATGAGCAGTTCTTC,CASSLEQLSYNEQFF
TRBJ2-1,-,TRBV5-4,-,TGTGCCAGCAGTCGGGACCTCATGGGGGCATCTGAGCAGTTCTTC,CASSRDLMGASEQFF
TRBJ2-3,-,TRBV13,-,TGTGCCAGCAGCGTCCGGACAGTTGAGACAGATACGCAGTATTTT,CASSVRTVETDTQYF
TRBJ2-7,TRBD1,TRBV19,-,TGTGCCAGTAGTCCCGGACAGGGTTTCTACGAGCAGTACTTC,CASSPGQGFYEQYF
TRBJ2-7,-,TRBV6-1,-,TGTGCCAGCATCAGTACCTACGAGCAGTACTTC,CASISTYEQYF
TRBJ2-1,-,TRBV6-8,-,TGTGCCAGCAGTCAGGACCACAGGGAATGCCACAATGAGCAGTTCTTC,CASSQDHRECHNEQFF
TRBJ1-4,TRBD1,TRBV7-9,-,TGTGCCAGCAGCCCTCGAGTTTTCAGGGGGACTAATGAAAAACTGTTTTTT,CASSPRVFRGTNEKLFF
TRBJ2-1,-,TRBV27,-,TGTGCCAGCAGTTTATATGCAGGGAACAATGAGCAGTTCTTC,CASSLYAGNNEQFF
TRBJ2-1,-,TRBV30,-,TGTGCCTGGAGTGTGTCCAACTACAATGAGCAGTTCTTC,CAWSVSNYNEQFF
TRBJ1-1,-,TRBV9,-,TGTGCCAGCAGCCCCTTGGGCCGAAACACTGAAGCTTTCTTT,CASSPLGRNTEAFF
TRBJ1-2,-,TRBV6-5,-,TGTGCCAGCAGTTACTCCCCTGAGAGTCCCAATGGCTACACCTTC,CASSYSPESPNGYTF
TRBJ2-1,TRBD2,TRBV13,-,TGTGCCAGCAGCTCCGGGGGGGCTGGTATTCTTGAGCAGTTCTTC,CASSSGGAGILEQFF
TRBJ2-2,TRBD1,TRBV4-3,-,TGCGCCAGCAGCCAAGGACAGGGAGTAGTCACCGGGGAGCTGTTTTTT,CASSQGQGVVTGELFF
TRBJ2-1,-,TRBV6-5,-,TGTGCCAGCAGTTACTTGAGCGGTGCTCGGGATGAGCAGTTCTTC,CASSYLSGARDEQFF
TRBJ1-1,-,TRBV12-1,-,TGTGCCAGCAGCTTTTCCTTAACAGGGAACACTGAAGCTTTCTTT,CASSFSLTGNTEAFF
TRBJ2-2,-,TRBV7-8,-,TGTGCCAGCAGCTTACCATTACAGGGTTCTGCGACCGGGGAGCTGTTTTTT,CASSLPLQGSATGELFF
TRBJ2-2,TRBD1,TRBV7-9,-,TGTGCCAGCAGCCCGACAGGGGGGAAAAACACCGGGGAGCTGTTTTTT,CASSPTGGKNTGELFF
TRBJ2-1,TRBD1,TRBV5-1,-,TGCGCCAGCAGCTTGGATGGGACAGTCAGCTCCTACAATGAGCAGTTCTTC,CASSLDGTVSSYNEQFF
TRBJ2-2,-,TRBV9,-,TGTGCCAGCGAGACCGGGACTTTGAACACCGGGGAGCTGTTTTTT,CASETGTLNTGELFF
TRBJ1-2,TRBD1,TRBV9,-,TGTGCCAGCAGCGCGGGGACAGGCCGAAACTATGGCTACACCTTC,CASSAGTGRNYGYTF
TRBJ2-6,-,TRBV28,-,TGTGCCAGCAATTCGGAGAAAAGGTCTGGGGCCAACGTCCTGACTTTC,CASNSEKRSGANVLTF
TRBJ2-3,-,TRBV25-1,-,TGTGCCAGCAGTGAATGGGAGGGCAGGGGACCCACAGATACGCAGTATTTT,CASSEWEGRGPTDTQYF
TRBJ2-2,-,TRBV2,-,TGTGCCAGCAGTGAAGCCGGGGGGCTCAACGGGGAGCTGTTTTTT,CASSEAGGLNGELFF
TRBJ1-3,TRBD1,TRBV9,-,TGTGCCAGCAGCGTAGTTTGCCGGGACAGTAGCTCTGGAAACACCATATATTTT,CASSVVCRDSSSGNTIYF
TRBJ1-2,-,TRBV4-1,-,TGCGCCAGCAGCCAAGATGGTGCATTGAGGAACTATGGCTACACCTTC,CASSQDGALRNYGYTF
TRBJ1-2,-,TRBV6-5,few,TGTGCCAGCAGTTACTCGAAAGGCGCGGGGGGGTATGGCTACACCTTC,CASSYSKGAGGYGYTF
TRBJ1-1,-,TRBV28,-,TGTGCCAGCAGTTCACCCAGGGGCCCGAACACTGAAGCTTTCTTT,CASSSPRGPNTEAFF
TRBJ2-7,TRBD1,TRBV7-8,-,TGTGCCAGCAGCTTTGCCCGGGACAGGGGATTGTACGAGCAGTACTTC,CASSFARDRGLYEQYF
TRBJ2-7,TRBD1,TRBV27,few,TGTGCCAGCCGCCTGGGGACAGGGAACCTCTACGAGCAGTACTTC,CASRLGTGNLYEQYF
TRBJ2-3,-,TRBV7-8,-,TGTGCCAGCGTTTGGAGGTCCCTAGATACGCAGTATTTT,CASVWRSLDTQYF
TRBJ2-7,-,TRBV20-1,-,TGCAGTGCTGAAGCGAGAGAGCAGTACTTC,CSAEAREQYF
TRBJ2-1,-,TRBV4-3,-,TGCGCCAGCAGCCAAGATCACAGGTCAACCTACAATGAGCAGTTCTTC,CASSQDHRSTYNEQFF
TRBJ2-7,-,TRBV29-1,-,TGCAGCGTTGAAGAGGGGGGCTACGAGCAGTACTTC,CSVEEGGYEQYF
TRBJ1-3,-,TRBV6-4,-,TGTGCCAGCAGTGACTCGAATCGCGAACCTTCTGGAAACACCATATATTTT,CASSDSNREPSGNTIYF
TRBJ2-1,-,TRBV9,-,TGTGCCAGCAGCGTAGGTGGCCCAGGGGATGAGCAGTTCTTC,CASSVGGPGDEQFF
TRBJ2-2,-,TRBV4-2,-,TGTGCCAGCAGCCAATTTTATGGGCCCTCGAACACCGGGGAGCTGTTTTTT,CASSQFYGPSNTGELFF
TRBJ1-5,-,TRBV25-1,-,TGTGCCAGCAGTGGGGGGGAGCACCTCTGGAGCAATCAGCCCCAGCATTTT,CASSGGEHLWSNQPQHF
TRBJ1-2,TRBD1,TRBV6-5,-,TGTGCCAGCAGCAAGACAGGGGATCGAATCTATGGCTACACCTTC,CASSKTGDRIYGYTF
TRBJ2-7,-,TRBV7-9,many,TGTGCCAGCAGCTTAGAAAGTGAGGGGGACGAGCAGTACTTC,CASSLESEGDEQYF
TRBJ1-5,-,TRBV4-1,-,TGCGCCAGCAGGCCATGTCGGACAGCCCTTAGAGCAGATCAGCCCCAGCATTTT,CASRPCRTALRADQPQHF
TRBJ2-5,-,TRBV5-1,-,TGCGCCAGCGGAGGGACTGGCCACCAAGAGACCCAGTACTTC,CASGGTGHQETQYF
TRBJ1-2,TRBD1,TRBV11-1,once,TGTGCCAGCAGCGACAGGGACAGGGCCTATGGCTACACCTTC,CASSDRDRAYGYTF
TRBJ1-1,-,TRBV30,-,TGTGCCTGGAGCTCAACGGGGGCTGAAGCTTTCTTT,CAWSSTGAEAFF
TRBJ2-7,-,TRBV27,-,TGTGCCAGCAGTTTATCGCCCGGCTCCTACGAGCAGTACTTC,CASSLSPGSYEQYF
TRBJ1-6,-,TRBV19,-,TGTGCCAGTAGTATAACAGCAGGGGTTTCACCCCTCCACTTT,CASSITAGVSPLHF